This TCR beta chain was documented in a study of cytomegalovirus exposure and HLA in healthy donors (TCRdb year 2017). Background for the entire study: In an earlier analysis of roughly 590 of the donors, 276 Gb of sequence data and 117 million unique TCR beta sequences from about 180 million T cells were reported. Approximately 310 gigabases of sequencing data and roughly 80 million unique TCR sequences made up an early release that covered around 640 HLA-typed donors. Among the approximately 400 genotyped donors, under 90% belonged to the genetic ancestry cluster associated with self-reported Caucasian donors. The study aimed to test whether signatures of past pathogen exposure could be identified by cataloging public T cell receptors. The T cell repertoires of some 670 subjects were profiled by immunosequencing and related to cytomegalovirus serostatus. A separate validation cohort of some 130 different subjects was used in addition to the 666-subject first cohort. High-throughput TCR immunosequencing, statistical association of individual TCRs with disease status, and machine learning were combined to predict cytomegalovirus infection status. In a later analysis, previously published TCR beta repertoires from more than 500 donors were re-analyzed and high-resolution HLA genotyping was added so that TCR occurrence patterns could be studied. Rather than using new phenotypic data, the later analysis identified candidate immune exposures from TCR beta sequences and from how often those sequences occurred across donors. An earlier analysis of some 500 of the donors used high-throughput TCR beta sequencing to judge whether each TCR beta V gene segment behaved as functional or pseudogenic. Donor age, sex, ethnicity and CMV serostatus were compiled together with the repertoire data. Genome-wide SNP genotypes for about three fifths of the roughly 700 donors were used in a later genetic analysis, which treated that subset as a discovery cohort. All discovery cohort repertoires had been generated on a single sequencing platform. Class I and class II HLA loci were covered by the typing at four-digit resolution. Typing coverage differed by locus: A, B, C, DRB1 and DQB1 were typed in about 620-640 donors, DQA1 in about 560, DPA1 in some 600, and DPB1 in about 450. Because of strong linkage in the cohort, roughly five DR-DQ haplotypes were treated as single units for association and clustering. Across under 500 genotyped donors of the cohort, an average of roughly 200,000 unique TCR beta nucleotide sequences per donor were sequenced, and 15% to 20% of those sequences were non-productive. Findings and caveats that apply to the study as a whole: In a later analysis, TCR association rates were found to vary across HLA loci, with the most associated TCRs seen for DRB1 alleles and the fewest for HLA-C alleles. The classifier was reported to diagnose cytomegalovirus status with high specificity and sensitivity in both the original and validation cohorts. The sequencing pipeline was judged likely to have produced a cluster of highly shared sequence variants as a technical artifact. According to a later genetic analysis, donors in an Asian-associated ancestry cluster had fewer N-insertions in productive TCRs than the approximately 670-donor mean. At a false discovery rate of 0.05, a later analysis linked 16,000 or so TCR beta sequences to specific HLA alleles. Most CMV-associated TCR beta chains appeared to be HLA-restricted in a later analysis, and the HLA associations seemed to be driven largely by CMV exposure. Correlated functional status among segregating V segments might reflect linkage disequilibrium, but an unknown experimental factor could not be ruled out. A later analysis reported that several top co-occurrence clusters appeared linked to parvovirus B19, influenza, CMV and Epstein-Barr virus. The cohort was sequenced for TCR beta chains only, and without alpha or paired-chain data the features that could be detected were limited. The study listed 164 TCR beta chains as associated with cytomegalovirus. Strong co-occurrence of HLA alleles, especially DR and DQ, made assigning TCR associations to individual alleles difficult. Because the 87-base-pair reads could not distinguish some IMGT-functional V segments, including TRBV6-2 and TRBV6-3, those segments were excluded. In an earlier analysis of several hundred of the donors, most TCR beta V segments were observed in productive rearrangements about 90% or about 30% of the time, broadly matching IMGT annotations. In a later analysis, HLA-associated TCR beta chains were found to be more clonally expanded and to have lower generation probabilities than equally common non-associated chains. In a later genetic analysis, a missense DCLRE1C variant was associated with V-gene and J-gene trimming of TCR beta chains, and the association was replicated in an independent cohort. The authors suggested that the approach could potentially be extended to other disease states and immunological phenotypes. Roughly uniform sequencing depth across donors was assumed in presence/absence analyses, although this assumption may not hold. The only immune exposure information available for the cohort was CMV serostatus. A further reported finding was that TCR beta sequences accurately predicted the HLA-A and HLA-B alleles for most subjects in the first cohort. HLA typing was unavailable for some donors at each locus, so association tests used only the typed subset. Most TCR sequences were observed very rarely across donors, whereas some public TCRs were present in many individuals. Because counts were too low, about 18 rarely observed V segments, including chromosome 9 orphons, were left out of the earlier analysis of a few hundred of the donors. In vitro tests confirmed that three of the cytomegalovirus-associated TCR beta chains recognize cytomegalovirus antigens.

This clone came up many times. The target of this receptor is not known. Base qualities were left out, and no much larger clone turns up one base away. CDR1 and CDR2 are read off the germline V gene as SGDLS and YYNGEE. Trimming removed 0 bases from V and 3 bases from J, leaving 8 bases between the germline ends. Its CDR3 holds 14 amino acids, cysteine through phenylalanine. Of all the DNA, just the CDR3 is kept, 42 bases in frame from base 1. The cohort was made up of approximately 700 healthy bone marrow donors. At the time of sampling, every cohort member was nominally healthy, though immune exposures that went unrecorded were likely present. The donor was CMV seronegative and belonged to the group of 350 or so seronegative cohort members. A peripheral blood sample was provided by each donor, and peripheral blood mononuclear cells were used for TCR beta sequencing. The Qiagen DNeasy Blood Extraction Kit was used to extract genomic DNA from the blood cell samples.

Libraries were built with the immunoSEQ multiplex PCR assay. For the multiplex PCR, a mixture combining 60 forward primers for TCR Vbeta segments and 13 reverse primers for TCR Jbeta segments was used. The CDR3 region of rearranged TCR beta genes was amplified from genomic DNA by a multiplex PCR assay. The amplified TCR beta libraries were sequenced on the Illumina HiSeq System as 87-base-pair reads. Per the authors' processing: A later analysis counted approximately 84 million unique TCR beta chains across the 500 to 850 repertoires, and 10 million to 11 million of these chains were shared by at least two donors. Raw reads were error-corrected and collapsed into unique sequences with a nearest-neighbor algorithm that merged closely related sequences to remove PCR and sequencing errors. V, D and J gene segments were assigned by aligning CDR3 sequences to IMGT reference sequences. For a sequence to be retained, at least a six-nucleotide match to both a V gene segment and a J gene segment was required. A rearrangement counted as productive if the CDR3 had no stop codons and remained in frame with V and J, and every other rearrangement counted as non-productive. CDR3 was defined by IMGT convention, running from the second conserved V-encoded cysteine to the conserved J-encoded phenylalanine. The earlier analysis of about 590 of the donors excluded sequences that lacked an unambiguous match to a single V gene segment. In an earlier analysis of about 590 of the donors, a V segment was called functional when productive rearrangements were above 56.7%, and segregating when the standard deviation between donors exceeded 5%. A statistical classification framework was built for diagnosing cytomegalovirus status from the catalog of TCR beta chain sequences. In a later analysis, V and J genes were assigned by comparing TCR nucleotide sequences against IMGT/GENE-DB human TR gene sequences. In a later analysis, CDR3 sequences and most-parsimonious VDJ recombination scenarios were assigned using the TCRdist pipeline. In a later analysis, every TCR beta chain was defined by the combination of its CDR3 amino acid sequence and its V-gene family, and reads without a unique V-gene family were dropped. A later analysis removed 450 to 600 highly shared, low-generation-probability nucleotide sequences to deal with suspected cross-contamination and a sequencing artifact. For each public chain, a later analysis derived a clonal expansion index from normalized ranks of inferred template counts within each repertoire. Generation probabilities in a later analysis came from a VDJ recombination model fitted to out-of-frame rearrangements, and those results were checked against IGoR. A later analysis scored TCR-TCR, TCR-HLA and TCR-CMV co-occurrence with hypergeometric tests, applying a repertoire-size bias correction to TCR pairs. In a later analysis, false discovery rates were estimated by permuting HLA or CMV assignments 20 times. A later analysis grouped co-occurring TCRs with DBSCAN, adding TCRdist sequence similarity when clustering within HLA-allele-positive subsets. Repertoires with fewer than 30,000 or more than 120,000 public chains were left out of co-occurrence clustering, as were about five repertoires with anomalous nucleotide sharing. TCRdb obtained this table from immuneACCESS and retained in-frame rearrangements with V and J assigned. These tables miss some clones; where compared with another copy, unresolved V genes account for less than half of the shortfall, and the remainder is unexplained. Clone size and the V and J calls come from that table; the DNA yielded D and trimming. This sample has approximately 150,000 clones in its table, and over 60% of those were observed once. The ten largest clones take up more than 3% of the sample.

The sample taken for sequencing was PBMCs. The rearrangement combines TRBV9 with TRBJ2-3, and the D gene may be TRBD2, 7 bases matching. This TCR came from a male donor in good health and CMV-seronegative. This receptor has the CDR3 CASSVEGGTDTQYF. The nucleotide sequence reads as follows: TGTGCCAGCAGCGTAGAGGGGGGGACAGATACGCAGTATTTT.